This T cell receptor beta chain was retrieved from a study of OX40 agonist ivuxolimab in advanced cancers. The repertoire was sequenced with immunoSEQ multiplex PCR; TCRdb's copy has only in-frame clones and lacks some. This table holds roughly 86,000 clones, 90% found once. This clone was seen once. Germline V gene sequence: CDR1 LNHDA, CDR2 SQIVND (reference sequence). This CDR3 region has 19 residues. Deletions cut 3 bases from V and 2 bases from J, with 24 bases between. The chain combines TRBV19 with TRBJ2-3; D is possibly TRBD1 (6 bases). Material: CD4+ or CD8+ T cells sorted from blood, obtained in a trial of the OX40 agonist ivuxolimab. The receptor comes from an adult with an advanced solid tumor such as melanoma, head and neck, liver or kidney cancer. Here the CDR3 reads CASSMSRFASGVPTDTQYF. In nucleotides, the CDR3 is TGTGCCAGTAGTATGTCCCGATTTGCCTCAGGGGTTCCCACAGATACGCAGTATTTT.